What follows is one T cell receptor beta chain and its context. Its antigen is unidentified. The data derive from a study of shared clonotypes between healthy human individuals. Study conclusions and caveats: Clonotypes shared by all four donors outscored non-shared clonotypes in generation probability. Larger estimated richness was generally seen in naive subsets than in memory subsets. Sorted-subset samples were not fully sequenced, rarefaction indicated.

Generated by immunoSEQ multiplex PCR, the TCRdb table keeps only in-frame clones and is missing some. The sample lists 1.5 million to 2.5 million clones, roughly 95% occurring once. V shed 0 bases and J shed 6 bases, with 10 bases lying between them. This CDR3 comprises 13 residues. Germline V gives CDR1 SGHDT, CDR2 YYEEEE. Naive CD8 cells lacked CD45RO, underwent positive selection for CCR7 and left out terminally differentiated effector memory CD45RA+ cells. Specimen: naive CD8+ T cells sorted from blood. The genes are TRBV5-6 and TRBJ2-7; tentatively, D is TRBD1 (6 bases). This receptor was taken from a man between 18 and 35 years old in good health. CDR3 nucleotides: TGTGCCAGCAGCTTGGCAGTAGGGGGCGAGCAGTACTTC. It yields the protein CASSLAVGGEQYF. The full variable domain, its missing parts supplied by reference TRBV5-6 and TRBJ2-7, is DAGVTQSPTHLIKTRGQQVTLRCSPKSGHDTVSWYQQALGQGPQFIFQYYEEEERQRGNFPDRFSGHQFPNYSSELNVNALLLGDSALYLCASSLAVGGEQYFGPGTRLTVT.